Following are 8 T cell receptor beta chains from one sample sequenced in a study of T cell repertoires in cytomegalovirus infection. Via MiXCR, TCRdb re-called the reads, giving one row per CDR3 protein. This table has a few hundred thousand distinct CDR3 sequences, less than 9.5% appearing once. The sample taken for sequencing was PBMCs. These receptor sequences come from a human donor in good health (CMV status not recorded). Some clones in this sample may be carry-over from other donors' samples.

This clonotype was recorded many times. The V gene is TRBV19, the J gene TRBJ2-6; TRBD1 aligns across 7 bases. V lost 4 bases, J lost 0 bases, and 9 bases stayed unmatched. CDR1 and CDR2 (germline): LNHDA, SQIVND (reference sequence). This CDR3 has 18 residues. This CDR3 reads CASSTDRVSSSGANVLTF. CDR3 coding DNA: TGTGCCAGTAGTACCGACAGGGTCTCAAGCTCTGGGGCCAACGTCCTGACTTTC.

This chain joins TRBV20-1 and TRBJ2-7; D is uncertain. Per germline, CDR1 DFQATT and CDR2 SNEGSKA (reference sequence). V was pared by 4 bases and J by 0 bases, with 7 bases between. This CDR3 region has 12 residues. The CDR3 here is CSATGSSYEQYF. CDR3 coding DNA: TGCAGTGCTACCGGCAGCTCCTACGAGCAGTACTTC.

The sample holds a few counts of this clonotype. J is TRBJ1-1 and V is TRBV12-3 or TRBV12-4; 10 bases are a match to TRBD1. The CDR3 spans 14 residues. Losses at the gene ends were 7 bases for V and 1 base for J; bases not matched to a gene: 3. Written as DNA, the CDR3 is TGTGCCAGCACCTGGGACAGGGGGAACACTGAAGCTTTCTTT. Protein: CASTWDRGNTEAFF.

This clonotype appeared many times. The CDR3 coding sequence is TGTGCCAGCAGCCCACGACCCGACAGGGAGGGAAACGCGCAGTTCTTC. This gives the protein CASSPRPDREGNAQFF. The chain joins TRBV7-2 to TRBJ2-1, with D perhaps matching TRBD1 or TRBD2 (7 bases each). The ends were cut back, 5 bases at V and 12 bases at J, with 26 bases in the middle. Germline lookup yields CDR1 SGHTA and CDR2 FQGNSA. This CDR3 region has 16 residues.

This clonotype has a handful of counts. The gene calls are TRBV30 and TRBJ2-1, with 12 bases lining up with TRBD2. With 2 bases clipped from V and 6 bases from J, the junction kept 5 bases outside the gene matches. Looked up from germline, CDR1 is GTSNPN and CDR2 is SVGIG (reference sequence). This CDR3 is built from 15 residues. CDR3 in amino acids: CAWSHLAGGSNEQFF. CDR3 nucleotide sequence: TGTGCCTGGAGTCACCTAGCGGGAGGGAGCAATGAGCAGTTCTTC. The entire variable domain, with the rest obtained from reference TRBV30 and TRBJ2-1, is as follows: SQTIHQWPATLVQPVGSPLSLECTVEGTSNPNLYWYRQAAGRGLQLLFYSVGIGQISSEVPQNLSASRPQDRQFILSSKKLLLSDSGFYLCAWSHLAGGSNEQFFGPGTRLTVL.

This clonotype has at least ten counts. The chain carries TRBV7-3 and TRBJ2-5, with D possibly matching TRBD1 (6 bases). The germline gives CDR1 SGHTA, CDR2 FQGTGA. V shed 5 bases and J shed 0 bases, with 10 bases lying between them. The CDR3 sequence is 14 residues long. The CDR3 nucleotides are TGTGCCAGCAGCCCGGGACATTACCAAGAGACCCAGTACTTC. This sequence encodes CASSPGHYQETQYF.

This clonotype was recorded at least ten times. V and J are TRBV7-2 and TRBJ2-7; perhaps D is TRBD1 or TRBD2 (5 bases each). The CDR3 is 15 residues long. Trimming removed 5 bases from V and 2 bases from J, with 16 bases in between. CDR1 and CDR2 from the germline V gene are SGHTA and FQGNSA. The CDR3 loop is CASSLSRDVTYEQYF. As DNA, the CDR3 is TGTGCCAGCAGCCTGAGCCGGGACGTAACCTACGAGCAGTACTTC.

This clonotype was recorded many times. V is TRBV7-2 and J is TRBJ2-1; D is unclear. Germline CDR1 reads SGHTA; CDR2 reads FQGNSA. The CDR3 extends over 15 amino acids. Trimming removed 6 bases at V and 5 bases at J, with 17 bases between. CDR3 nucleotide sequence: TGTGCCAGCAGTCCAAACTTGAATTCTAACAATGAGCAGTTCTTC. Protein product: CASSPNLNSNNEQFF.